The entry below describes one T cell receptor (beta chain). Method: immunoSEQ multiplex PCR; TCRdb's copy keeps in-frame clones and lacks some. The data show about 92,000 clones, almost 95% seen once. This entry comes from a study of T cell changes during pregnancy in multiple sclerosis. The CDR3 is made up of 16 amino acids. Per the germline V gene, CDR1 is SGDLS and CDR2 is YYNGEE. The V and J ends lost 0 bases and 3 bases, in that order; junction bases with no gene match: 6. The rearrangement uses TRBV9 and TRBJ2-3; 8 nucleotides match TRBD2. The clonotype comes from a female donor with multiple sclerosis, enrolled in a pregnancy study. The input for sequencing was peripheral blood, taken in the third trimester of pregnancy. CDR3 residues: CASSVAWTGGTDTQYF. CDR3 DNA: TGTGCCAGCAGCGTAGCTTGGACGGGAGGGACAGATACGCAGTATTTT.